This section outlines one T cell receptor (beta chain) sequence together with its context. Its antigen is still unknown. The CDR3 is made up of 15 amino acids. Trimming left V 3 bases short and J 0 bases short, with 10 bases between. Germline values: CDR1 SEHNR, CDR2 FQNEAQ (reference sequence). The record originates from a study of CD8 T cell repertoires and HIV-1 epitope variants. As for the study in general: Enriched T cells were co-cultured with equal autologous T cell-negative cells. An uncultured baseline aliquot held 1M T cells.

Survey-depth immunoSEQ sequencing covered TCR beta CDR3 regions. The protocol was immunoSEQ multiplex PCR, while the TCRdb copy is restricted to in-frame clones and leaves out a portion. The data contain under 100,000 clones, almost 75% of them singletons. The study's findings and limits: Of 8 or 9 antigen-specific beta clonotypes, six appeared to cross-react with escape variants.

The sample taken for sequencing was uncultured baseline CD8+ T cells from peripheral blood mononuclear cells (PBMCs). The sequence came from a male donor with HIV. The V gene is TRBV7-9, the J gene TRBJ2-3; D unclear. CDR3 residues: CASSLTRSSTDTQYF. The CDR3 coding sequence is TGTGCCAGCAGCTTGACAAGATCTAGCACAGATACGCAGTATTTT.